The count of the clone carrying this T cell receptor (beta chain) is one. What it recognizes is unknown. The entry originates in a study of cytomegalovirus exposure and HLA in healthy donors. Study details: Early on, a data release was issued that held roughly 80 million unique TCRs from HLA-typed donors.

CDR1 is KGHSH, CDR2 LQKENI, per germline. Deletions cut 4 bases from V and 3 bases from J, with 6 bases between. The CDR3 has 12 amino acids. General study findings and limits: A later analysis, which compared TCR beta chains of equal frequency, found the HLA-associated ones more clonally expanded. Follow-up analysis later connected one missense variant in DCLRE1C with trimming of TCR beta V- and J-genes. The study labeled 150 to 200 TCR beta chains cytomegalovirus-associated.

Primers included in the PCR were 60 Vbeta and 13 Jbeta primers. Sequencing was performed with immunoSEQ multiplex PCR; in TCRdb, only in-frame clones are kept and a portion is missing. This sample has 90,000 to 95,000 clones, with 81% found just once. The rearrangement joins TRBV18 to TRBJ1-1, with D unresolved. The receptor was isolated from a girl aged 2 to 9 in good health and CMV-seropositive. Sequenced: PBMCs. The CDR3 loop reads CASSHRDTEAFF. The DNA for the CDR3 is TGTGCCAGCTCACACCGAGACACTGAAGCTTTCTTT.